This is a list of T cell receptor beta chains from one sample in a study of CD8+CD57+ T cells in acquired aplastic anemia. TCRdb reprocessed the reads via MiXCR and lists one record per CDR3 protein. The data contain a few hundred thousand distinct CDR3 sequences, about 50% of them singletons. The specimen sequenced was sorted CD4+, CD8+, or CD8+CD57+ T cells (not recorded which) from PBMCs. The receptors come from a human donor with aplastic anemia. CDR3s include the opening cysteine and the closing phenylalanine or tryptophan. Each record gives: D gene, clone size, V gene, J gene, CDR3 DNA, CDR3 protein. D genes are given only for firm matches. For some rows the clone size is stated as once, few or many, or as a class when expanded; others skip it.

TRBD1,-,TRBV10-3,TRBJ1-5,TGTGCCATCAGTGGAGACAGGGGGCGTCAGCCCCAGCATTTT,CAISGDRGRQPQHF
-,many,TRBV19,TRBJ2-2,TGTGCCAGTAGTCAGGGCCGATCGGGAACCGGGGAGCTGTTTTTT,CASSQGRSGTGELFF
-,-,TRBV25-1,TRBJ1-5,TGTGCCAGCCACTACACGGGACGGATGATTAAGGGCAATCAGCCCCAGCATTTT,CASHYTGRMIKGNQPQHF
TRBD2,many,TRBV20-1,TRBJ2-1,TGCAGTGCTAGAGTCCCGGGACTAGCGGGAGTCGATGAGCAGTTCTTC,CSARVPGLAGVDEQFF
-,-,TRBV4-2,TRBJ1-6,TGTGCCAGCAGCCAAGAGCCAGGAAATTCACCCCTCCACTTT,CASSQEPGNSPLHF
-,-,TRBV7-2,TRBJ2-3,TGTGCCAGCATCAGGGAGACAAGAAGGTCAGATACGCAGTATTTT,CASIRETRRSDTQYF
TRBD1,-,TRBV25-1,TRBJ2-5,TGTGCCAGCAGTGACCAAACACTGACAGGGGATGGACAGACCCAGTACTTC,CASSDQTLTGDGQTQYF
TRBD1,many,TRBV2,TRBJ2-6,TGTGCCAGCAGTGAATACCGGGACAGAATTTCGTCTGGGGCCAACGTCCTGACTTTC,CASSEYRDRISSGANVLTF
TRBD1,-,TRBV15,TRBJ1-5,TGTGCCACCAGCAGGGGACAGGGGGCAGTAAGCAATCAGCCCCAGCATTTT,CATSRGQGAVSNQPQHF
-,-,TRBV7-2,TRBJ2-7,TGTGCCAGCAGCTCGGGGCGCCTCTACGAGCAGTACTTC,CASSSGRLYEQYF
-,many,TRBV10-3,TRBJ2-1,TGTGCCATCAGTGAGGCTAGGCCCCCCTACAATGAGCAGTTCTTC,CAISEARPPYNEQFF
-,-,TRBV2,TRBJ2-7,TGTGCCAGCAGGTCCACACAGGGAACCGAGCAGTACTTC,CASRSTQGTEQYF
-,-,TRBV10-3,TRBJ1-5,TGTGCCGCGGGTGGGAACAATCAGCCCCAGCATTTT,CAAGGNNQPQHF
-,-,TRBV7-9,TRBJ1-5,TGTGCCAGCAGCTTAAACACAGGGCTTGGCAATCAGCCCCAGCATTTT,CASSLNTGLGNQPQHF
-,-,TRBV7-9,TRBJ2-7,TGTGCCAGCAGCGGTAGTGGGGGCGAGCAGTACTTC,CASSGSGGEQYF
-,-,TRBV5-4,TRBJ2-3,TGTGCCATCGAGCTAGTCGGAGGTACGCAGTATTTT,CAIELVGGTQYF
-,-,TRBV7-2,TRBJ2-7,TGTGCCAGCAGCTTAGGTTGGGTGGCGACTGTCGGCATCGGGACCTACGAGCAGTACTTC,CASSLGWVATVGIGTYEQYF
-,many,TRBV7-2,TRBJ2-7,TGTGCCAGCAGCTTGGGTACAGGTCCCTACGAGCAGTACTTC,CASSLGTGPYEQYF
TRBD1,-,TRBV20-1,TRBJ2-3,TGCAGTGCTAGCCTCCGGACAGGGAGTAGCACAGATACGCAGTATTTT,CSASLRTGSSTDTQYF
TRBD1,-,TRBV5-1,TRBJ1-1,TGCGCCAGCAGCTTGGCCCTGGACAGGGCCGAAGCTTTCTTT,CASSLALDRAEAFF
-,-,TRBV15,TRBJ1-1,TGTGCCACCAGCCTGACTCGAAGCGACACTGAAGCTTTCTTT,CATSLTRSDTEAFF
TRBD1,-,TRBV25-1,TRBJ2-7,TGTGCCAGCAGTGCCTTGGGACAGTCCTACGAGCAGTACTTC,CASSALGQSYEQYF
-,-,TRBV20-1,TRBJ2-2,TGCAGTGCTAGGGATACAGGGACCCCCGGGGAGCTGTTTTTT,CSARDTGTPGELFF
-,once,TRBV2,TRBJ2-7,TGTGCCAGCAGCTTAATGGTGGGGGGGCCCCACGAGCAGTACTTC,CASSLMVGGPHEQYF
-,many,TRBV5-1,TRBJ1-5,TGCGCCAGCAGCTTTAGCAATCAGCCCCAGCATTTT,CASSFSNQPQHF
-,-,TRBV25-1,TRBJ2-2,TGTGCCAGCAGTGACCCCCCCGGGACCCGGAACACCGGGGAGCTGTTTTTT,CASSDPPGTRNTGELFF
TRBD1,many,TRBV20-1,TRBJ1-2,TGCAGTGCCCTGACAGGGAGCTATGGCTACACCTTC,CSALTGSYGYTF
TRBD2,few,TRBV7-9,TRBJ2-1,TGTGCCAGCAGCTCGGGACTAGCTTTCGGCAATGAGCAGTTCTTC,CASSSGLAFGNEQFF
-,-,TRBV7-9,TRBJ2-7,TGTGCCAGCAGCCTCTCCGTCCGGGGGCTGGAGCAGTACTTC,CASSLSVRGLEQYF
-,-,TRBV20-1,TRBJ1-2,TGCAGTGCTCCGAGGGAAGGCTATGGCTACACCTTC,CSAPREGYGYTF
-,-,TRBV19,TRBJ2-5,TGTGCCAGTAGTACCCTTGGGGGGTCTGAGGAGACCCAGTACTTC,CASSTLGGSEETQYF
TRBD1,-,TRBV7-6,TRBJ2-3,TGTGCCAGCAGCCGGACCGGGACAGGGGGCACAGATACGCAGTATTTT,CASSRTGTGGTDTQYF
-,-,TRBV2,TRBJ2-6,TGTGCCAGCATACCAAGTCGGGGCAGTGCACCCTCTGGGGCCAACGTCCTGACTTTC,CASIPSRGSAPSGANVLTF
-,many,TRBV7-6,TRBJ2-7,TGTGCCAGCAGCTTAGTAGCAGGGCAGGGCTACGAGCAGTACTTC,CASSLVAGQGYEQYF
-,-,TRBV7-6,TRBJ2-1,TGTGCCAGCAGCTTAGAAGTCCGCTCCTACAATGAGCAGTTCTTC,CASSLEVRSYNEQFF
-,-,TRBV27,TRBJ1-2,TGTGCCAGCAGTTTATTCCCAAAAACAAACTATGGCTACACCTTC,CASSLFPKTNYGYTF
-,-,TRBV2,TRBJ1-2,TGTGCCAGCATGGGCAGGGAGGCTAACTATGGCTACACCTTC,CASMGREANYGYTF
-,many,TRBV6-1,TRBJ2-7,TGTGCCAGCAGTGAAGCTCAGCCTAGTCTCTACGAGCAGTACTTC,CASSEAQPSLYEQYF
-,-,TRBV7-9,TRBJ1-2,TGTGCCAGCAGCTCAACGGATGACCTACCGCAAGTTTACTATGGCTACACCTTC,CASSSTDDLPQVYYGYTF
-,-,TRBV25-1,TRBJ2-3,TGTGCCAGCGGTACCGCAGATACGCAGTATTTT,CASGTADTQYF
-,-,TRBV2,TRBJ1-1,TGCGCCAGCAGTGAGACAGTCTTGAACACTGAAGCTTTCTTT,CASSETVLNTEAFF
TRBD2,-,TRBV25-1,TRBJ2-1,TGTGCCAGCAGTGAATACCTAGCGGGGGCGACCAATGAGCAGTTCTTC,CASSEYLAGATNEQFF
-,-,TRBV19,TRBJ2-2,TGTGCCAGTAAAGGAGCGTGGGAGCTGTTTTTT,CASKGAWELFF
TRBD2,-,TRBV7-9,TRBJ2-7,TGTGCCAGCAGCCCCGGGGCTAGCGGCCTCTACGAGCAGTACTTC,CASSPGASGLYEQYF
-,many,TRBV3-1,TRBJ2-7,TGTGCCAGCAGCCACACACAGGACGAGCAGTACTTC,CASSHTQDEQYF
-,-,TRBV9,TRBJ2-5,TGTGCCAGCAGCGTAAAGGGGGGGATAGGGGGGGGGGAGACCCAGTACTTC,CASSVKGGIGGGETQYF
-,-,TRBV7-9,TRBJ2-3,TGTGCCAGCAGCCGACGGGCTAGCACAGATACGCAGTATTTT,CASSRRASTDTQYF